Shown below are 17 T cell receptor beta chains from a single sample sequenced in a study of T-cell memory formation after mild COVID-19. TCRdb redid the calling of the 5' RACE reads with MiXCR, one entry per CDR3 protein. The profile shows about 160,000 distinct CDR3 sequences, around a third of them singletons. Source material: PBMCs or a T cell subset sorted from them (not recorded which). The receptors were gathered from an adult woman who had mild COVID-19 (a few samples of this study predate the infection). Cell type and time point are not known.

In this sample, this clonotype turned up a few times. V gene TRBV3-1 combines with J gene TRBJ2-5; 12 positions agree with TRBD2. Germline CDR1 is LGHDT and CDR2 is YNNKEL (reference sequence). V shed 0 bases, J shed 4 bases, and the junction held 12 bases outside the gene matches. The CDR3 consists of 19 residues. CDR3 bases: TGTGCCAGCAGCCAAGACTCCGTCCTAGCGGGAGGGTGGGTAGAGACCCAGTACTTC. Translated, it gives CASSQDSVLAGGWVETQYF.

The chain links TRBV28 to TRBJ2-3; TRBD2 aligns across 7 bases. The CDR3 consists of 19 residues. Germline assignment: CDR1 MDHEN and CDR2 SYDVKM. With 2 bases clipped from V and 4 bases from J, the junction kept 18 bases outside the gene matches. The CDR3 sequence is CASSLRISSSGVRPDTQYF. CDR3 bases: TGTGCCAGCAGTTTAAGAATTTCCTCTAGCGGAGTCCGGCCAGATACGCAGTATTTT.

This clonotype showed up just a few times. The chain recombines TRBV10-3 with TRBJ2-5; TRBD2 might be the D (6 bases). The CDR3 sequence is 15 residues long. Trimming took 3 bases from V and 5 from J, leaving 16 bases between them. The germline CDR1 and CDR2 sequences are ENHRY and SYGVKD. The CDR3 nucleotides read TGTGCCATCAGTGACCCGGGAGCCACTTGGGAGACCCAGTACTTC. Its protein is CAISDPGATWETQYF.

The chain combines TRBV12-3 or TRBV12-4 with TRBJ2-1; D call uncertain. Trimming cost V 4 bases and J 8 bases, with 6 bases left between them. CDR3 size: 11 residues. This chain's CDR3 is CASSSVDEQFF. As DNA, the CDR3 is TGTGCCAGCAGTTCGGTTGATGAGCAGTTCTTC.

The rearrangement uses TRBV12-3 or TRBV12-4 and TRBJ2-1; D uncertain. Trimming removed 5 bases from V and 9 bases from J, with 14 bases in between. The CDR3 contains 13 residues. The CDR3 sequence: CASSLLPGLEQFF. For the CDR3, the DNA is TGTGCCAGCAGTCTGCTGCCGGGCCTTGAGCAGTTCTTC.

This clonotype has only a few counts. The rearrangement links TRBV15 to TRBJ2-1; maybe TRBD1 (5 bases). CDR3 length: 16 residues. Trimming shortened V by 5 bases and J by 3 bases, and 17 bases separated the two germline ends. Germline CDR1 is LNHNV and CDR2 is YYDKDF (reference sequence). CDR3 DNA: TGTGCCACCAGCGGGCAGACAGCTTCTATCTACAATGAGCAGTTCTTC. It translates to CATSGQTASIYNEQFF.

This clonotype was recorded only once. The chain combines TRBV5-4 with TRBJ1-1, with D unresolved. The CDR3 runs to 14 residues. The germline V gene has CDR1 SGHNT and CDR2 YYREEE (reference sequence). The ends were cut back, 0 bases at V and 6 bases at J, with 12 bases in the middle. The CDR3 sequence: CASSLAKQPPEAFF. The CDR3 coding sequence is TGTGCCAGCAGCTTGGCGAAGCAGCCCCCTGAAGCTTTCTTT.

V is TRBV6-5 and J is TRBJ1-1; 9 nucleotides align to TRBD1. The CDR3 totals 14 residues. After removal of 5 bases from V and 4 bases from J, the junction contained 5 bases not matched to a gene. The V gene's germline CDR1 is MNHEY and CDR2 SVGAGI. The DNA for the CDR3 is TGTGCCAGCAGTGGGACAGGGTTGGGCACTGAAGCTTTCTTT. This codes for CASSGTGLGTEAFF.

The chain uses TRBV15 and TRBJ2-2; D unclear. Germline V CDR1 and CDR2: LNHNV, YYDKDF (reference sequence). This CDR3 has 16 amino acids. V was shortened by 4 bases and J by 0 bases, with 12 bases between the two germline ends. The CDR3 DNA reads as TGTGCCACCAGCATAGGTCGGTGGGCGAACACCGGGGAGCTGTTTTTT. Its translation: CATSIGRWANTGELFF.

This clonotype came up a few times. The genes are TRBV20-1 and TRBJ2-1; TRBD2 aligns across 8 bases. This CDR3 has 11 residues. CDR1 and CDR2 from the germline V gene are DFQATT and SNEGSKA (reference sequence). Unmatched junction bases numbered 7, after V lost 3 bases and J lost 15 bases. The CDR3, as DNA: TGCAGTGCTAGGTCCCGACTAGCGACGTTCTTC. As protein: CSARSRLATFF.

The V and J genes are TRBV7-8 and TRBJ2-3, with 7 bases fitting TRBD1. The CDR3 sequence is 15 residues long. V lost 4 bases and J lost 1; bases outside the gene matches: 5. Per germline, CDR1 SGHVS and CDR2 FQNEAQ. The CDR3 sequence: CASSSQGFGTDTQYF. CDR3 nucleotides: TGTGCCAGCAGCTCACAGGGGTTCGGCACAGATACGCAGTATTTT.

The V call is TRBV9, the J call TRBJ2-5; no definite D call. The ends were cut back, 4 bases at V and 0 bases at J, with 10 bases in the middle. The CDR3 loop spans 14 amino acids. Per germline, CDR1 SGDLS and CDR2 YYNGEE. CDR3 nucleotide sequence: TGTGCCAGCAGCTCTGCAGGATACCAAGAGACCCAGTACTTC. Its translation is CASSSAGYQETQYF.

V and J are TRBV6-5 and TRBJ2-3, with D uncertain. CDR3 size: 13 residues. Trimming cost V 0 bases and J 6 bases, with 7 bases left between them. Germline lookup yields CDR1 MNHEY and CDR2 SVGAGI. The CDR3 coding sequence is TGTGCCAGCAGTTACTCCGATGGGGATACGCAGTATTTT. Its protein product is CASSYSDGDTQYF.

This clonotype was seen a few times. V usage is TRBV7-2 and J usage is TRBJ2-5; TRBD2 might be the D (6 bases). V dropped 1 base and J dropped 5 bases, with 11 bases sitting between them. This CDR3 spans 14 amino acids. From germline, CDR1 is SGHTA and CDR2 FQGNSA. The CDR3 spells CASSLGAGGETQYF. The CDR3 coding sequence is TGTGCCAGCAGCTTAGGAGCGGGTGGCGAGACCCAGTACTTC. The variable domain in full, completed from reference TRBV7-2 and TRBJ2-5, reads GAGVSQSPSNKVTEKGKDVELRCDPISGHTALYWYRQSLGQGLEFLIYFQGNSAPDKSGLPSDRFSAERTGGSVSTLTIQRTQQEDSAVYLCASSLGAGGETQYFGPGTRLLVL.

This clonotype has just a few counts. The chain employs TRBV20-1 and TRBJ1-2; D perhaps matches TRBD1 (6 bases). CDR1 and CDR2 (germline): DFQATT, SNEGSKA (reference sequence). The CDR3 length is 13 residues. Trimming took 2 bases from V and 5 from J, leaving 12 bases between them. CDR3 region: CSARTRTAYGYTF. The CDR3 DNA reads as TGCAGTGCTAGAACCCGGACAGCTTATGGCTACACCTTC.

This clonotype has a handful of counts. This sequence joins TRBV14 and TRBJ2-7; D might be TRBD1 (6 bases). V was clipped by 4 bases and J by 3 bases, with 13 bases between them. The CDR3 has 14 amino acids. Germline lookup yields CDR1 SGHDN and CDR2 FVKESK. CDR3 in DNA: TGTGCCAGCAGCCTGGGGGCTGTGCGCTACGAGCAGTACTTC. Translating gives CASSLGAVRYEQYF.

There are many counts of this clonotype. The chain is built from TRBV2 and TRBJ2-2, with D unresolved. Germline CDR1 reads SNHLY; CDR2 reads FYNNEI. The V gene lost 3 bases and the J gene lost 3 bases, with 11 bases spanning the gap. The CDR3 runs to 15 residues. In DNA form, the CDR3 reads TGTGCCAGCAGTGATCCAACAGAATACACCGGGGAGCTGTTTTTT. It translates to CASSDPTEYTGELFF.